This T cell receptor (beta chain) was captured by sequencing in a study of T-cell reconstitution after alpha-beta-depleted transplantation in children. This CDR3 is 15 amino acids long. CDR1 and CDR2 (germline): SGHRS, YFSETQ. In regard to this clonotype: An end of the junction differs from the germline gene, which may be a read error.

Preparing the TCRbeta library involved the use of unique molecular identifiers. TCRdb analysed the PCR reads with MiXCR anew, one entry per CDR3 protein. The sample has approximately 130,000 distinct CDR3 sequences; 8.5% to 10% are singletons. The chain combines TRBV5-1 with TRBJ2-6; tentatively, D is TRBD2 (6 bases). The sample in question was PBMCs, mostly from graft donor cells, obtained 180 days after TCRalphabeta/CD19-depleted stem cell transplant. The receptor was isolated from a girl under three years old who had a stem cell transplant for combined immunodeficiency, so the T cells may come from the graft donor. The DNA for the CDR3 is TGCGCCAGCAGCCCGGAGGGGACTGGGACCAACGTCCTGACTTTC. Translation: CASSPEGTGTNVLTF.